This T cell receptor beta chain was recorded in a study of blood T cell repertoires in COVID-19. Study details: Whether acute or convalescent, the COVID-19 samples came from the United States, Italy and Spain.

Unmatched junction bases numbered 12, after V lost 5 bases and J lost 2 bases. The V gene's germline CDR1 is SGHVS and CDR2 FQNEAQ. The CDR3 runs to 17 residues. Per the authors' pipeline: Amplification from reference gene primers served as the basis for estimated nucleated cell counts. Sequencing used immunoSEQ multiplex PCR; TCRdb keeps in-frame clones, though not all of them. V, J and clone size are those of that table, while D and trimming were read from the DNA. Of 200,000 to 250,000 clones in the sample, around 87% are singletons; the top ten hold 5.5% to 9%. Sequenced material: peripheral blood. The gene calls are TRBV7-8 and TRBJ1-5; 7 bases line up with TRBD1. The sequence derives from a woman in her 70s with active or convalescent COVID-19. CDR3 nucleotide sequence: TGTGCCAGCAGCCCCGTGGGACAGTTGGGTGGCAATCAGCCCCAGCATTTT. Translated: CASSPVGQLGGNQPQHF.